The clone carrying this T cell receptor beta chain was recorded many times. What it recognizes is unknown. Each CDR3 protein is one row after TCRdb ran MiXCR on the 5' RACE reads. The table shows about 120,000 distinct CDR3 sequences, with 8% to 9.5% occurring only once. The data were obtained in a study of T cells after yellow fever vaccination. Study conclusions and caveats: A faster peak, day 5 versus 15, was reached by the weaker secondary response. A minor fraction of clonotypes spanned both CD4 and CD8 compartments. The booster response re-showed most primary clones: more than 95% CD4, over 80% CD8.

The input for sequencing was CD8+ T cells sorted from PBMCs, taken 45 days after the yellow fever booster vaccination. This receptor was identified in a man younger than 45 who received the YFV17D yellow fever vaccine.

CDR3 region: CASRDFRVYEQYF. CDR3 in DNA: TGTGCCAGCAGGGACTTCCGTGTCTACGAGCAGTACTTC. The rearrangement uses TRBV2 and TRBJ2-7; D perhaps matches TRBD2 (5 bases). The CDR3 has 13 residues. V lost 6 bases to trimming and J lost 3 bases, with 12 bases between them. The germline CDR1 and CDR2 sequences are SNHLY and FYNNEI.